The 14 T cell receptor beta chains below all came from one sample that was sequenced in a study of blood T cell repertoires in COVID-19. Some clones are missing from TCRdb's copy, which holds only in-frame ones; the method was immunoSEQ multiplex PCR. The sample lists some 310,000 clones; about nine tenths were seen once. The material sequenced was peripheral blood. Receptor source: a woman in her thirties with COVID-19, enrolled during active disease.

This sequence joins TRBV5-1 and TRBJ1-5; D unresolved. Germline loops: CDR1 SGHRS, CDR2 YFSETQ. The CDR3 totals 13 residues. The germline V and J ends were trimmed by 0 bases and 3 bases, with 4 bases remaining between them. CDR3 in amino acids: CASSLGANQPQHF. Written as DNA, the CDR3 is TGCGCCAGCAGCTTGGGGGCCAATCAGCCCCAGCATTTT.

This chain joins TRBV5-4 and TRBJ2-1; TRBD2 agrees at 9 bases. This CDR3 spans 15 amino acids. CDR1 and CDR2 from the germline V gene are SGHNT and YYREEE (reference sequence). V trimming: 0 bases; J trimming: 4 bases; junction bases outside the gene matches: 2. The CDR3 sequence is CASSLALAGYNEQFF. The CDR3 DNA sequence: TGTGCCAGCAGCTTGGCGCTAGCGGGATACAATGAGCAGTTCTTC.

The genes are TRBV6-5 and TRBJ1-3, with D perhaps TRBD1 (6 bases). Trimming removed 5 bases from V and 5 bases from J, with 16 bases in between. The CDR3 is 15 residues long. Germline V gene sequence: CDR1 MNHEY, CDR2 SVGAGI. CDR3 loop: CASSTRQVPRNTIYF. The CDR3, as DNA: TGTGCCAGCAGTACAAGACAGGTACCGAGAAACACCATATATTTT.

Written as DNA, the CDR3 is TGTGCCAGCAGCCAAGTAGACAGGGGGCTCTATGGCTACACCTTC. Its translation: CASSQVDRGLYGYTF. J is TRBJ1-2 and V is TRBV3-1 (or the pseudogene TRBV3-2), with 10 nucleotides matching TRBD1. Germline V lookup: CDR1 LGHDT, CDR2 YNNKEL (reference sequence). V lost 1 base and J lost 4; bases outside the gene matches: 3. This CDR3 comprises 15 residues.

This clone was observed a single time. This chain uses TRBV29-1 with TRBJ1-4; maybe TRBD1 (6 bases). Germline CDR1 is SQVTM and CDR2 is ANQGSEA. The length of the CDR3 is 15 residues. V lost 4 bases to trimming and J lost 4 bases, with 16 bases between them. The CDR3 loop reads CSVGVTGSVNEKLFF. The CDR3 coding sequence is TGCAGCGTTGGGGTTACAGGGTCGGTTAATGAAAAACTGTTTTTT.

The chain carries TRBV12-3 or TRBV12-4 and TRBJ2-1, with a weak D call TRBD2 (5 bases). The germline V and J ends were trimmed by 9 bases and 1 base, with 7 bases remaining between them. This CDR3 region has 12 residues. The CDR3 DNA follows: TGTGCCAGTGGACTTTCCTACAATGAGCAGTTCTTC. This sequence encodes CASGLSYNEQFF.

The genes are TRBV3-1 (or the pseudogene TRBV3-2) and TRBJ2-1; 9 bases line up with TRBD2. Trimming took 3 bases from V and 0 from J; bases not matched to a gene: 3. The CDR3 has 16 residues. Germline CDR1 reads LGHDT; CDR2 reads YNNKEL (reference sequence). The CDR3 DNA reads as TGTGCCAGCAGCCACTTTAGCGGGAGCTCCTACAATGAGCAGTTCTTC. Translation gives CASSHFSGSSYNEQFF.

V gene TRBV7-9 combines with J gene TRBJ1-5; TRBD1 agrees at 10 bases. J lost 3 bases, V lost 4 bases, and 3 bases had no gene match. CDR3 length equals 15 residues. CDR1 and CDR2 (germline): SEHNR, FQNEAQ (reference sequence). This chain's CDR3 is CASSSDRGSNQPQHF. As DNA, the CDR3 is TGTGCCAGCAGCTCGGACAGGGGGTCCAATCAGCCCCAGCATTTT. Full variable domain (missing parts from reference TRBV7-9 and TRBJ1-5): DTGVSQNPRHKITKRGQNVTFRCDPISEHNRLYWYRQTLGQGPEFLTYFQNEAQLEKSRLLSDRFSAERPKGSFSTLEIQRTEQGDSAMYLCASSSDRGSNQPQHFGDGTRLSIL.

This clone was seen only once. The V call is TRBV12-3 or TRBV12-4, the J call TRBJ1-5; TRBD1 is a possible D gene (5 bases). The CDR3 spans 12 residues. Trimming removed 6 bases at V and 5 bases at J, with 8 bases between. Here the CDR3 reads CASRQAYQPQHF. The CDR3 DNA is TGTGCCAGCAGACAGGCGTATCAGCCCCAGCATTTT.

V and J are TRBV5-8 and TRBJ1-1; maybe TRBD1 (6 bases). Looked up from germline, CDR1 is SGHTS and CDR2 is YDEGEE. V was shortened by 5 bases and J by 5 bases, with 16 bases between the two germline ends. The CDR3 spans 14 residues. CDR3 residues: CASRLQGRLTEAFF. CDR3 nucleotides: TGTGCCAGCAGATTACAGGGTAGGTTGACTGAAGCTTTCTTT.

This sequence joins TRBV15 and TRBJ2-7; 12 bases are a match to TRBD2. There are 14 residues in the CDR3. CDR1 and CDR2 from the germline V gene are LNHNV and YYDKDF (reference sequence). The trim removed 8 bases at V and 2 bases at J, leaving 4 bases unmatched. This CDR3 reads CATARLAGAYEQYF. The DNA of the CDR3 is TGTGCCACCGCACGACTAGCGGGAGCCTACGAGCAGTACTTC. Together with reference TRBV15 and TRBJ2-7, the CDR3 gives the full variable domain: DAMVIQNPRYQVTQFGKPVTLSCSQTLNHNVMYWYQQKSSQAPKLLFHYYDKDFNNEADTPDNFQSRRPNTSFCFLDIRSPGLGDTAMYLCATARLAGAYEQYFGPGTRLTVT.

The rearrangement uses TRBV28 and TRBJ1-2; D is unclear. CDR3 length: 12 amino acids. Germline-derived CDR1 and CDR2 are MDHEN and SYDVKM. With 6 bases removed from V and 5 bases from J, the gap between germline ends came to 10 bases. This CDR3 reads CASSPRSYGYTF. DNA of the CDR3: TGTGCCAGCAGCCCCCGCAGTTATGGCTACACCTTC.

The chain has TRBV30 and TRBJ2-5; 9 nucleotides align to TRBD1. Germline V gene data show CDR1 as GTSNPN and CDR2 as SVGIG (reference sequence). The CDR3 is 13 residues long. CDR3: CATTGGKRETQYF. The CDR3 coding sequence is TGTGCAACCACAGGGGGCAAGAGAGAGACCCAGTACTTC.

A single count supports this clone. The chain combines TRBV12-5 with TRBJ1-2, with D possibly being TRBD1 (6 bases). Germline CDR1 LGHNT, CDR2 FRNRAP. The CDR3 extends over 14 amino acids. Trimming removed 5 bases at V and 7 bases at J, with 17 bases between. CDR3 loop: CASGRQDVEAGYTF. The CDR3 nucleotides read TGTGCTAGTGGTAGACAGGACGTGGAGGCTGGCTACACCTTC.